The 20 T cell receptor beta chains listed next were all sequenced from one sample in a study of blood T cell repertoires in COVID-19. The table came from immunoSEQ multiplex PCR; TCRdb's copy has only in-frame clones and leaves some out. Of 90,000 to 100,000 clones in the sample, over 75% were seen once. Source material: peripheral blood. Receptors originate from a man in his fifties or sixties with acute or convalescent COVID-19.

The rearrangement joins TRBV12-3 or TRBV12-4 to TRBJ1-1, with 7 bases lining up with TRBD1. The CDR3 is 13 residues long. Trimming at V came to 6 bases and at J to 3 bases, leaving 4 bases not matched to a gene. The CDR3 sequence is CASSDRVDTEAFF. The CDR3 DNA reads TGTGCCAGCAGCGACAGGGTCGACACTGAAGCTTTCTTT.

The gene calls are TRBV7-2 and TRBJ2-7; D gene unclear. This CDR3 contains 13 residues. Trimming took 1 base from V and 8 from J, leaving 12 bases between them. The V gene's germline CDR1 is SGHTA and CDR2 FQGNSA. The CDR3 coding sequence is TGTGCCAGCAGCTTAGTGAGTGGCGGTCAGCAGTACTTC. Translating it yields CASSLVSGGQQYF.

V is TRBV27 and J is TRBJ2-3; 8 positions agree with TRBD2. The CDR3 covers 14 residues. Germline CDR1 reads MNHEY; CDR2 reads SMNVEV (reference sequence). V lost 3 bases, J lost 3 bases, and 2 bases stayed unmatched. CDR3 loop: CASSFGGRTDTQYF. As DNA, the CDR3 is TGTGCCAGCAGTTTCGGCGGGAGGACAGATACGCAGTATTTT.

The V gene is TRBV6-6, the J gene TRBJ2-1; 9 positions match TRBD2. The germline CDR1 and CDR2 sequences are MNHNY and SVGAGI (reference sequence). CDR3 length equals 15 residues. The ends lost 5 bases at V and 6 bases at J; junction bases unmatched: 8. CDR3 DNA sequence: TGTGCCAGCAGTAGCGGGAGGCAGGGGGGCAATGAGCAGTTCTTC. As protein: CASSSGRQGGNEQFF.

The chain employs TRBV21-1 and TRBJ2-4; no DNA check was done on the table's D call, TRBD2. TRBV21-1 is an annotated pseudogene. This CDR3 spans 18 amino acids. DNA for the CDR3: TGTGCCAGCAGCAAAGGGGATAGCGGCGGAGGGGCCAAAAACATTCAGTACTTC. Residues: CASSKGDSGGGAKNIQYF.

The CDR3 spells CASSPTGTALFYGYTF. The CDR3, as DNA: TGTGCCAGCAGTCCCACCGGGACAGCTCTATTCTATGGCTACACCTTC. The rearrangement uses TRBV28 and TRBJ1-2, with 7 positions matching TRBD1. Germline V gene data show CDR1 as MDHEN and CDR2 as SYDVKM. Trimming removed 5 bases from V and 4 bases from J; junction bases left unmatched: 13. This CDR3 contains 16 residues.

CDR3 coding DNA: TGTGCCAGCAGTTCCTCGGGACAGGGGTTTCGGGAGCAGTACTTC. It specifies CASSSSGQGFREQYF. The V and J genes are TRBV6-2 or TRBV6-3 and TRBJ2-7, with 10 bases fitting TRBD1. The junction had 10 bases not matched to a gene; V was cut back by 4 bases and J by 7 bases. The CDR3 length is 15 residues. Germline CDR1 reads MNHEY; CDR2 reads SVGEGT.

V usage is TRBV18 and J usage is TRBJ1-5; the match to TRBD1 covers 8 bases. The CDR3 extends over 13 amino acids. The germline CDR1 and CDR2 sequences are KGHSH and LQKENI. V dropped 6 bases and J dropped 9; count of bases not matched to a gene: 7. CDR3 sequence (DNA): TGTGCCAGCTCCCCGGGACAGGATCCGCCCCAGCATTTT. Translating it yields CASSPGQDPPQHF. The full variable domain, with the rest looked up from reference TRBV18 and TRBJ1-5, is NAGVMQNPRHLVRRRGQEARLRCSPMKGHSHVYWYRQLPEEGLKFMVYLQKENIIDESGMPKERFSAEFPKEGPSILRIQQVVRGDSAAYFCASSPGQDPPQHFGDGTRLSIL.

This sequence joins TRBV7-9 and TRBJ1-4; no reliable D call. Germline loops: CDR1 SEHNR, CDR2 FQNEAQ (reference sequence). CDR3 size: 14 residues. V lost 4 bases, J lost 2 bases, and 8 bases lay in between. CDR3 amino acids: CASSSLLTNEKLFF. CDR3 sequence (DNA): TGTGCCAGCAGCTCCCTTCTGACTAATGAAAAACTGTTTTTT.

Here the CDR3 DNA reads TGTGCCAGCAGCTTAGCAGGGGGCGTCTACGAGCAGTACTTC. Its translation is CASSLAGGVYEQYF. The chain combines TRBV11-2 with TRBJ2-7; 8 nucleotides align to TRBD1. Germline CDR1 and CDR2: SGHAT and FQNNGV. V shed 1 base and J 3 bases; nucleotides not matched to a gene: 2. This CDR3 is 14 amino acids long.

The CDR3 spells CASSSKAGDLYEQYF. Here the CDR3 DNA reads TGTGCCAGCAGTTCAAAAGCGGGAGATCTCTACGAGCAGTACTTC. The chain combines TRBV5-4 with TRBJ2-7; 8 bases align to TRBD2. V trimming: 5 bases; J trimming: 3 bases; junction bases outside the gene matches: 10. The V gene's germline CDR1 is SGHNT and CDR2 YYREEE (reference sequence). The CDR3 is made up of 15 amino acids.

The chain recombines TRBV4-3 with TRBJ1-5; tentative D call: TRBD1 (5 bases). The CDR3 covers 15 residues. The V end was cut by 0 bases, the J end by 5 bases, with 11 bases between. Per the germline V gene, CDR1 is LGHNA and CDR2 is YSLEER. The CDR3: CASSQDWRGYQPQHF. The DNA for the CDR3 is TGCGCCAGCAGCCAAGATTGGAGGGGATATCAGCCCCAGCATTTT.

This clone has just a few counts. V is TRBV7-2 and J is TRBJ2-7; 11 bases fit TRBD1. The CDR3 runs to 15 residues. Germline V lookup: CDR1 SGHTA, CDR2 FQGNSA. V lost 6 bases to trimming and J lost 5 bases; unmatched junction nucleotides: 9. Here the CDR3 reads CASSFTGTGGHEQYF. DNA for the CDR3: TGTGCCAGCAGTTTTACCGGGACAGGGGGTCACGAGCAGTACTTC. Variable domain in full (rest from reference TRBV7-2 and TRBJ2-7): GAGVSQSPSNKVTEKGKDVELRCDPISGHTALYWYRQSLGQGLEFLIYFQGNSAPDKSGLPSDRFSAERTGGSVSTLTIQRTQQEDSAVYLCASSFTGTGGHEQYFGPGTRLTVT.

V and J are TRBV12-3 or TRBV12-4 and TRBJ1-6; D not resolved. CDR3 length: 12 residues. V lost 6 bases to trimming and J lost 8 bases, with 8 bases between them. Here the CDR3 reads CASSQRDSPLHF. Written as DNA, the CDR3 is TGTGCCAGCAGCCAGAGGGATTCACCCCTCCACTTT.

The rearrangement uses TRBV19 and TRBJ2-6, with a tentative D call TRBD2 (7 bases). The ends were cut back, 6 bases at V and 12 bases at J, with 15 bases in the middle. CDR3 size: 13 residues. Germline loops: CDR1 LNHDA, CDR2 SQIVND (reference sequence). CDR3 DNA sequence: TGTGCCAGTAGCCAAAAGGGAGGGGGCGTCCTGACTTTC. Translated: CASSQKGGGVLTF.

DNA of the CDR3: TGTGCCAGCTCACGGACAGGGGCGAGCACAGATACGCAGTATTTT. Its translation is CASSRTGASTDTQYF. V usage is TRBV18 and J usage is TRBJ2-3; 9 nucleotides align to TRBD1. This CDR3 is 15 amino acids long. J gave up 0 bases and V 4 bases, and 2 bases lay outside the gene matches. Germline V gives CDR1 KGHSH, CDR2 LQKENI.

V and J are TRBV19 and TRBJ2-7; 7 nucleotides match TRBD1. CDR1 LNHDA and CDR2 SQIVND come from the germline V gene (reference sequence). The CDR3 totals 15 residues. The J segment lost 5 bases and the V segment lost 5 bases, leaving 12 bases of the junction unmatched. The CDR3 DNA reads as TGTGCCAGTAGTCCCCGACAGGGAATGAACCACGAGCAGTACTTC. This codes for CASSPRQGMNHEQYF.

J is TRBJ1-6 and V is TRBV7-9, with 10 bases fitting TRBD1. In germline, CDR1 is SEHNR, CDR2 FQNEAQ (reference sequence). The CDR3 totals 16 residues. Trimming took 5 bases from V and 9 from J; bases not matched to a gene: 10. CDR3 protein: CASSLDRGRSGSPLHF. The CDR3, as DNA: TGTGCCAGCAGCCTTGACAGGGGGCGGTCCGGTTCACCCCTCCACTTT. The full variable domain, rest sourced from reference TRBV7-9 and TRBJ1-6, is DTGVSQNPRHKITKRGQNVTFRCDPISEHNRLYWYRQTLGQGPEFLTYFQNEAQLEKSRLLSDRFSAERPKGSFSTLEIQRTEQGDSAMYLCASSLDRGRSGSPLHFGNGTRLTVT.

V gene TRBV24-1 combines with J gene TRBJ2-3; D remains unclear. The germline V and J ends were trimmed by 10 bases and 0 bases, with 16 bases remaining between them. CDR1 is KGHDR, CDR2 SFDVKD, per germline. The CDR3 spans 15 residues. CDR3 nucleotide sequence: TGTGCCACAGACAAAGGCCCGGATAGCACAGATACGCAGTATTTT. Translating gives CATDKGPDSTDTQYF.

The J gene is TRBJ2-7, the V gene TRBV27; 9 nucleotides line up with TRBD2. The V gene's germline CDR1 is MNHEY and CDR2 SMNVEV (reference sequence). This CDR3 contains 15 residues. Losses at the gene ends were 2 bases for V and 3 bases for J; bases not matched to a gene: 5. The CDR3: CASSLTGLAVYEQYF. The CDR3, as DNA: TGTGCCAGCAGTTTAACGGGACTAGCCGTCTACGAGCAGTACTTC.